This T cell receptor (beta chain) was observed in a study of identical twins. Broader study findings: Insertion counts were lower in abundant cord blood beta clonotypes, a trend that memory repertoires did not show.

This clonotype was counted a few times. Its antigen is still unknown. V dropped 0 bases and J dropped 4 bases, with 12 bases sitting between them. The germline V gene encodes CDR1 MNHEY and CDR2 SVGEGT. This CDR3 is built from 15 residues. TCRdb called the 5' RACE reads again in MiXCR, with one record for every CDR3 protein. The sample includes about 190,000 distinct CDR3 sequences, roughly 15% of them seen just once. This sample also appeared in a second study, on T cells expressing NK-cell markers.

The chain employs TRBV6-2 or TRBV6-3 and TRBJ1-1, with no clear D. Material for sequencing was CD8+ T cells sorted from blood. The TCR originated in a woman younger than 30 in good health. CDR3 DNA sequence: TGTGCCAGCAGTTACTCGAGAGTCCTCGGCACTGAAGCTTTCTTT. It codes for CASSYSRVLGTEAFF.